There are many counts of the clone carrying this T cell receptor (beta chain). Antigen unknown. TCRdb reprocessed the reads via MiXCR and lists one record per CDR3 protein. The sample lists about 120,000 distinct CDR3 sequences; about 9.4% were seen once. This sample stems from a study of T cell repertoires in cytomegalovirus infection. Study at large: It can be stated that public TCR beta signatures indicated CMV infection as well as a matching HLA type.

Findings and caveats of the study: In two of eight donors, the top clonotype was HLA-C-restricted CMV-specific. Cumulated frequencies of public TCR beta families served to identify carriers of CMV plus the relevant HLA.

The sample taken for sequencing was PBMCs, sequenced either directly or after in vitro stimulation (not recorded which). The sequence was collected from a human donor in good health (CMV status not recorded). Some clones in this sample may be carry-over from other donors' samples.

In DNA form, the CDR3 reads TGTGCCAGCAGCATGGCCCTCATCGGCAATCAGCCCCAGCATTTT. This encodes CASSMALIGNQPQHF. V usage is TRBV7-2 and J usage is TRBJ1-5; D uncertain. The CDR3 consists of 15 residues. The V end lost 5 bases, the J end lost 2 bases, and 13 bases lay between the germline ends. Germline assignment: CDR1 SGHTA and CDR2 FQGNSA.